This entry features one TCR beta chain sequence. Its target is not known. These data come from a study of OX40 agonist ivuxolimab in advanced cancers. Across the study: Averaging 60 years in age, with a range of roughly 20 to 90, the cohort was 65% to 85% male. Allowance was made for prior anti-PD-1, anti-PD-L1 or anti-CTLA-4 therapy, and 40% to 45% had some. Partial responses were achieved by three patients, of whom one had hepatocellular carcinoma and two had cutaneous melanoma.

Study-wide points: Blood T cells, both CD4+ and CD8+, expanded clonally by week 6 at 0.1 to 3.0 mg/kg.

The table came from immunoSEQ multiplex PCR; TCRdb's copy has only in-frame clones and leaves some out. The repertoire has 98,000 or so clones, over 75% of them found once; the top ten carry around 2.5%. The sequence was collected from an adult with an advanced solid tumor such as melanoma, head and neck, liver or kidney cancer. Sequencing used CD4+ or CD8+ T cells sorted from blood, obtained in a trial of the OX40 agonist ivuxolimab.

Written as DNA, the CDR3 is TGCGCCAGCAGCTTGGGCGGGACCCTCGATGAGCAGTTCTTC. Its protein product is CASSLGGTLDEQFF. The rearrangement links TRBV5-1 to TRBJ2-1; perhaps TRBD2 as D (6 bases). V was shortened by 0 bases and J by 8 bases, with 12 bases between the two germline ends. From germline, CDR1 is SGHRS and CDR2 YFSETQ. This CDR3 has 14 amino acids.